The 30 T cell receptor beta chains given below trace back to one sample, sequenced in a study of blood T cell repertoires in COVID-19. Produced via immunoSEQ multiplex PCR; TCRdb's table is partial and in-frame only. The repertoire holds around 160,000 clones, with 80% as singletons. Sequenced: peripheral blood. Receptor source: a man aged 60 to 75 with active or convalescent COVID-19.

A single count supports this clone. V usage is TRBV18 and J usage is TRBJ2-7, with TRBD2 matching 12 bases. CDR3 size: 16 residues. J lost 4 bases, V lost 2 bases, and 6 bases had no gene match. CDR1 and CDR2 (germline): KGHSH, LQKENI. DNA for the CDR3: TGTGCCAGCTCACCAATTCTTGGGACTAGCGGGTACGAGCAGTACTTC. Its protein product is CASSPILGTSGYEQYF.

This rearrangement joins TRBV4-3 to TRBJ2-7; 12 bases align to TRBD2. The CDR3 sequence is 17 residues long. V was clipped by 0 bases and J by 4 bases; unmatched bases: 7. Germline V gene sequence: CDR1 LGHNA, CDR2 YSLEER. CDR3 residues: CASSQDWSGTSGYEQYF. The CDR3 nucleotides read TGCGCCAGCAGCCAAGATTGGTCCGGGACTAGCGGGTACGAGCAGTACTTC.

The chain uses TRBV28 and TRBJ1-1; D is ambiguous. Germline V gives CDR1 MDHEN, CDR2 SYDVKM. V lost 3 bases and J lost 0, with 5 bases in between. CDR3 length: 13 residues. The CDR3 DNA follows: TGTGCCAGCAGTTTTCTTATGAACACTGAAGCTTTCTTT. It codes for CASSFLMNTEAFF.

The V call is TRBV18, the J call TRBJ2-3; TRBD2 matches at 7 bases. CDR1 KGHSH and CDR2 LQKENI come from the germline V gene. The ends lost 3 bases at V and 0 bases at J; junction bases unmatched: 3. The CDR3 loop spans 15 amino acids. CDR3 nucleotides: TGTGCCAGCTCACCTCCTAGCGGCAGCACAGATACGCAGTATTTT. Translating gives CASSPPSGSTDTQYF.

The chain recombines TRBV14 with TRBJ1-6; D is unresolved. V was cut by 6 bases and J by 10 bases, with 16 bases left in between. Germline assignment: CDR1 SGHDN and CDR2 FVKESK. This CDR3 is 14 amino acids long. The CDR3 loop reads CASSPGRGLSPLHF. The CDR3 DNA sequence: TGTGCCAGCAGTCCCGGACGAGGGTTATCACCCCTCCACTTT.

The rearrangement links TRBV19 to TRBJ1-2; possible D gene TRBD1, 5 bases. The V end was cut by 3 bases, the J end by 6 bases, with 20 bases between. The CDR3 has 16 amino acids. CDR1 LNHDA and CDR2 SQIVND come from the germline V gene (reference sequence). The CDR3 nucleotides are TGTGCCAGTAGTATCCTTTCGACAGCGATTGCCGATGGCTACACCTTC. Amino acid sequence: CASSILSTAIADGYTF.

The genes are TRBV9 and TRBJ1-4, with 7 bases identical to TRBD1. Per the germline V gene, CDR1 is SGDLS and CDR2 is YYNGEE. The J segment lost 1 base and the V segment lost 4 bases, leaving 7 bases of the junction unmatched. The CDR3 has 16 residues. The CDR3, as DNA: TGTGCCAGCAGCTCGGGACAGACTATAACTAATGAAAAACTGTTTTTT. Translation: CASSSGQTITNEKLFF.

V and J are TRBV6-2 or TRBV6-3 and TRBJ2-1; D perhaps matches TRBD2 (6 bases). Trimming left V 4 bases short and J 1 base short, with 17 bases between. Per germline, CDR1 MNHEY and CDR2 SVGEGT. The CDR3 extends over 17 amino acids. The CDR3 DNA is TGTGCCAGCAGTTCCCTTCGGACGGGACTTTCCTACAATGAGCAGTTCTTC. Translated, it gives CASSSLRTGLSYNEQFF.

V usage is TRBV7-2 and J usage is TRBJ1-5, with D unresolved. Trimming removed 1 base at V and 2 bases at J, with 9 bases between. Germline CDR1 is SGHTA and CDR2 is FQGNSA. CDR3 size: 15 residues. CDR3 coding DNA: TGTGCCAGCAGCTTAGGGCCCATGGGCAATCAGCCCCAGCATTTT. Translating gives CASSLGPMGNQPQHF. Together with reference TRBV7-2 and TRBJ1-5, the CDR3 gives the full variable domain: GAGVSQSPSNKVTEKGKDVELRCDPISGHTALYWYRQSLGQGLEFLIYFQGNSAPDKSGLPSDRFSAERTGGSVSTLTIQRTQQEDSAVYLCASSLGPMGNQPQHFGDGTRLSIL.

V usage is TRBV24-1 and J usage is TRBJ2-3, with 11 bases aligning to TRBD1. Germline assignment: CDR1 KGHDR and CDR2 SFDVKD. Unmatched junction bases numbered 5, after V lost 2 bases and J lost 5 bases. This CDR3 comprises 16 residues. This CDR3 is CATSDSAGQGVDTQYF. Written as DNA, the CDR3 is TGTGCCACCAGTGATTCGGCGGGACAGGGGGTAGATACGCAGTATTTT.

A remark on this clone: This CDR3 is also generated by other DNA sequences in the sample. J is TRBJ2-3 and V is TRBV24-1, with TRBD2 identical over 11 bases. V gave up 4 bases and J gave up 3 bases; unmatched junction bases: 5. Germline V gene lookup returns CDR1 KGHDR and CDR2 SFDVKD. The CDR3 has 16 amino acids. The CDR3 loop is CATSDPGTSGTDTQYF. The CDR3 region has the DNA TGTGCCACCAGTGACCCCGGGACTAGCGGAACAGATACGCAGTATTTT.

This chain uses TRBV4-1 with TRBJ2-2; TRBD1 matches 8 bases. V dropped 2 bases and J dropped 3; count of bases not matched to a gene: 11. The CDR3 runs 18 residues. Per germline, CDR1 MGHRA and CDR2 YSYEKL. DNA of the CDR3: TGCGCCAGCAGCCAATTCCCCTACAGGGGGAAGGACACCGGGGAGCTGTTTTTT. It is translated as CASSQFPYRGKDTGELFF.

The chain has TRBV10-3 and TRBJ1-5; possible D gene TRBD1, 5 bases. Germline CDR1 and CDR2: ENHRY and SYGVKD. The CDR3 has 14 residues. Trimming stripped 4 bases from V and 0 bases from J, with 7 bases between. The CDR3 DNA follows: TGTGCCATCAGTGTAGGGGTTAGCAATCAGCCCCAGCATTTT. Its translation: CAISVGVSNQPQHF.

This rearrangement joins TRBV7-2 to TRBJ2-1; no definite D call. CDR3 size: 14 residues. V lost 7 bases, J lost 3 bases, and 13 bases lay in between. The germline V gene encodes CDR1 SGHTA and CDR2 FQGNSA. The CDR3 DNA sequence: TGTGCCAGCACCCAGACATTCGTCTACAATGAGCAGTTCTTC. Protein: CASTQTFVYNEQFF. Using reference TRBV7-2 and TRBJ2-1 for the parts outside the CDR3, the full variable domain is GAGVSQSPSNKVTEKGKDVELRCDPISGHTALYWYRQSLGQGLEFLIYFQGNSAPDKSGLPSDRFSAERTGGSVSTLTIQRTQQEDSAVYLCASTQTFVYNEQFFGPGTRLTVL.

The CDR3 bases are TGTGCCAGCACTCAGAACCTGAACACTGAAGCTTTCTTT. Protein product: CASTQNLNTEAFF. V is TRBV6-5 and J is TRBJ1-1; unclear D gene. Trimming removed 7 bases from V and 0 bases from J, with 9 bases in between. Germline loops: CDR1 MNHEY, CDR2 SVGAGI. This CDR3 has 13 residues.

V and J are TRBV28 and TRBJ1-1; D is undetermined. With 7 bases removed from V and 5 bases from J, the gap between germline ends came to 11 bases. Germline assignment: CDR1 MDHEN and CDR2 SYDVKM. The CDR3 is made up of 12 amino acids. DNA of the CDR3: TGTGCCAGCAAATTTGCGGAGACTGAAGCTTTCTTT. This gives the protein CASKFAETEAFF.

The table lists this clone with a count of one. The chain has TRBV5-8 and TRBJ2-5; 12 bases map to TRBD2. This CDR3 comprises 15 residues. CDR1 SGHTS and CDR2 YDEGEE come from the germline V gene. J lost 5 bases, V lost 4 bases, and 6 bases had no gene match. In DNA, the CDR3 is TGTGCCAGCAGCCGACTAGCGGGAGATCGGGAGACCCAGTACTTC. Translating it yields CASSRLAGDRETQYF.

The genes are TRBV6-2 or TRBV6-3 and TRBJ1-5; D is possibly TRBD1 (5 bases). Germline V gene lookup returns CDR1 MNHEY and CDR2 SVGEGT. The CDR3 has 15 residues. V was trimmed by 2 bases and J by 7 bases, leaving 15 bases between them. The CDR3 is CASSYDGAQVQPQHF. For the CDR3, the DNA is TGTGCCAGCAGTTACGATGGTGCACAGGTCCAGCCCCAGCATTTT.

The V gene is TRBV5-4, the J gene TRBJ1-2, with 7 bases fitting TRBD1. Per the germline V gene, CDR1 is SGHNT and CDR2 is YYREEE (reference sequence). CDR3 length: 17 amino acids. V trimming: 4 bases; J trimming: 6 bases; junction bases outside the gene matches: 18. CDR3 loop: CASSLQGGTGAYNGYTF. The CDR3 nucleotides are TGTGCCAGCAGCCTGCAGGGGGGAACAGGGGCATACAATGGCTACACCTTC.

Only one count was recorded for this clone. The genes are TRBV7-6 and TRBJ1-4, with 10 bases lining up with TRBD1. Germline V CDR1 and CDR2: SGHVS, FNYEAQ. After removal of 4 bases from V and 8 bases from J, the junction contained 7 bases not matched to a gene. CDR3 length: 15 amino acids. The CDR3 is CASSSRTGGLEKLFF. The CDR3 bases are TGTGCCAGCAGCTCCCGGACAGGGGGGTTAGAAAAACTGTTTTTT.

The chain uses TRBV18 and TRBJ2-1, with 9 nucleotides matching TRBD2. Germline CDR1 KGHSH, CDR2 LQKENI. V gave up 3 bases and J gave up 7 bases; unmatched junction bases: 1. This CDR3 is built from 13 residues. The CDR3 reads CASSPGLANEQFF. CDR3 DNA sequence: TGTGCCAGCTCACCGGGACTAGCTAATGAGCAGTTCTTC.

The rearrangement links TRBV5-5 to TRBJ2-7; TRBD1 aligns across 9 bases. The CDR3 is 14 amino acids. The germline V gene encodes CDR1 SGHKS and CDR2 YYEKEE (reference sequence). J lost 7 bases, V lost 2 bases, and 7 bases had no gene match. The CDR3 loop is CASSLSNRGREQYF. Written as DNA, the CDR3 is TGTGCCAGCAGCTTATCGAACAGGGGGCGGGAGCAGTACTTC.

The chain is built from TRBV24-1 and TRBJ2-6; 9 bases line up with TRBD1. The CDR3 consists of 17 residues. Germline lookup yields CDR1 KGHDR and CDR2 SFDVKD. After removal of 3 bases from V and 4 bases from J, the junction contained 6 bases not matched to a gene. CDR3 residues: CATSDTGQGTGANVLTF. CDR3 bases: TGTGCCACCAGTGATACGGGACAGGGAACGGGGGCCAACGTCCTGACTTTC.

In its sample, this clone was seen a few times. The chain recombines TRBV4-1 with TRBJ2-1, with 7 bases identical to TRBD2. After removal of 0 bases from V and 7 bases from J, the junction contained 3 bases not matched to a gene. Germline V CDR1 and CDR2: MGHRA, YSYEKL. The CDR3 spans 14 residues. CDR3 nucleotide sequence: TGCGCCAGCAGCCAAGATACCGGGGGGAATGAGCAGTTCTTC. Its translation: CASSQDTGGNEQFF.

The genes are TRBV19 and TRBJ1-2; D unclear. Germline loops: CDR1 LNHDA, CDR2 SQIVND (reference sequence). The CDR3 is 14 amino acids. Trimming left V 5 bases short and J 6 bases short, with 16 bases between. The CDR3 bases are TGTGCCAGTAGTTGGGCCGTCAGGAGGCATGGCTACACCTTC. This translates into CASSWAVRRHGYTF. The full variable domain, with the rest looked up from reference TRBV19 and TRBJ1-2, is DGGITQSPKYLFRKEGQNVTLSCEQNLNHDAMYWYRQDPGQGLRLIYYSQIVNDFQKGDIAEGYSVSREKKESFPLTVTSAQKNPTAFYLCASSWAVRRHGYTFGSGTRLTVV.

This chain connects TRBV20-1 to TRBJ2-3; a possible D gene is TRBD2 (5 bases). The CDR3 is 11 amino acids. V lost 3 bases and J lost 5, with 6 bases in between. Germline-derived CDR1 and CDR2 are DFQATT and SNEGSKA (reference sequence). CDR3 sequence (DNA): TGCAGTGCTAGGGGGAGAGATACGCAGTATTTT. Amino acid sequence: CSARGRDTQYF.

The V and J genes are TRBV9 and TRBJ2-5, with TRBD2 matching 12 bases. The length of the CDR3 is 16 residues. V dropped 2 bases and J dropped 4; count of bases not matched to a gene: 6. Per the germline V gene, CDR1 is SGDLS and CDR2 is YYNGEE. The CDR3 nucleotides are TGTGCCAGCAGCGTTTCCTTGGGACTAGCGGGAGAGACCCAGTACTTC. Translated, it gives CASSVSLGLAGETQYF.

This clone occurred once. The V and J genes are TRBV6-1 and TRBJ1-2; D not resolved. Germline CDR1 is MNHNS and CDR2 is SASEGT. The V and J ends lost 1 base and 3 bases respectively, with 6 bases between them. The CDR3 runs 13 residues. CDR3 amino acids: CASSEGEDYGYTF. For the CDR3, the DNA is TGTGCCAGCAGTGAAGGGGAGGACTATGGCTACACCTTC.

CDR3 sequence (DNA): TGTGCCAGTAGTATCCCAGGGGGTAGTGAAAAACTGTTTTTT. It specifies CASSIPGGSEKLFF. The V and J genes are TRBV19 and TRBJ1-4; 7 bases line up with TRBD1. The CDR3 covers 14 residues. J was trimmed by 7 bases and V by 3 bases; bases with no gene match: 5. Germline V gene data show CDR1 as LNHDA and CDR2 as SQIVND (reference sequence). Full variable domain (outside the CDR3, taken from reference TRBV19 and TRBJ1-4): DGGITQSPKYLFRKEGQNVTLSCEQNLNHDAMYWYRQDPGQGLRLIYYSQIVNDFQKGDIAEGYSVSREKKESFPLTVTSAQKNPTAFYLCASSIPGGSEKLFFGSGTQLSVL.

This chain links TRBV4-3 with TRBJ2-7, with TRBD2 identical over 8 bases. The length of the CDR3 is 14 residues. The trim removed 0 bases at V and 7 bases at J, leaving 5 bases unmatched. Germline CDR1 is LGHNA and CDR2 is YSLEER. The CDR3 region is CASSQDGRAGEQYF. The CDR3 DNA is TGCGCCAGCAGCCAAGACGGGAGGGCCGGAGAGCAGTACTTC.